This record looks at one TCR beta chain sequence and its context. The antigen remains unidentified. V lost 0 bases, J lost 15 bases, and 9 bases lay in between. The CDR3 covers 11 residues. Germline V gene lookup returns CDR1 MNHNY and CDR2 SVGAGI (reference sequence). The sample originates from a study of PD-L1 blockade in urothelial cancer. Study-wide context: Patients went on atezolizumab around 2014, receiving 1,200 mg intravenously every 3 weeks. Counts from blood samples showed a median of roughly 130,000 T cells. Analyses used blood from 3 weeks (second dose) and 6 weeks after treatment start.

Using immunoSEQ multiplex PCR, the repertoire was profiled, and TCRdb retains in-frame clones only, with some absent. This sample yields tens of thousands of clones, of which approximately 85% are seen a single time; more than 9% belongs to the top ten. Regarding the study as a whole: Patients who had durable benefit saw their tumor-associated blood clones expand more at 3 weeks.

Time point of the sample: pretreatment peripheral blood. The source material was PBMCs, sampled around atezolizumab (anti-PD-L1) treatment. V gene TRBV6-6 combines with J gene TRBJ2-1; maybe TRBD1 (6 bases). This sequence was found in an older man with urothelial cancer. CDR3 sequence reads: CASSYSSRGFF. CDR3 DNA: TGTGCCAGCAGTTACTCGAGCAGGGGGTTCTTC.